The sequence of this TCR beta chain was determined in a study of blood T cells in healthy people across ages. Findings and limits, study-wide: The recorded TCR beta diversity per million T cells decreased in a roughly linear manner with age.

Donation came from healthy Caucasian individuals in Russia who were aged about 6 to 100. The total RNA that was extracted per sample amounted to at least 6 micrograms. This CDR3 has 16 amino acids. The V gene's germline CDR1 is SGHTA and CDR2 FQGTGA. V was cut by 1 base and J by 6 bases, with 16 bases left in between. In the case of this clonotype: What it binds is not known.

Through a sample-barcoded 5' primer and a J-beta primer mix, a second PCR was run for roughly 7 to 12 cycles. Every molecule of cDNA carried a tag from a template-switch adaptor with 12 random nucleotides. TCRdb redid the calling of the 5' RACE reads with MiXCR, one entry per CDR3 protein. The table shows about 620,000 distinct CDR3 sequences, with over 40% occurring only once. This receptor was identified in a woman at least 80 years old in good health. This chain links TRBV7-3 with TRBJ2-1; perhaps TRBD2 as D (7 bases). What was sequenced was blood. CDR3 protein: CASSLNRGGRLNEQFF. CDR3 nucleotide sequence: TGTGCCAGCAGCTTAAATAGGGGGGGTAGGCTCAATGAGCAGTTCTTC.